This T cell receptor (beta chain) was observed in a study of radiation and T cells in renal cell carcinoma. The method was immunoSEQ multiplex PCR; TCRdb's version includes in-frame clones alone and lacks a portion of them. The sample holds some 150,000 clones; 65% to 90% are singletons and the top ten take around 17%. Time point defined: blood 4 weeks post-SBRT, at nephrectomy. This sample's treatment: 15 Gy SBRT to primary tumor, nephrectomy 4 weeks later. Specimen: blood, collected from a patient whose treatment included radiotherapy and nephrectomy. The receptor was derived from a woman between 45 and 65 years old with renal cell carcinoma.

In nucleotides, the CDR3 is TGTGCCAGCAGCCAGAGAGCGTATCAGCCCCAGCATTTT. Its protein is CASSQRAYQPQHF. This chain connects TRBV6-6 to TRBJ1-5; no firm D call. CDR3 length equals 13 residues. The germline CDR1 and CDR2 sequences are MNHNY and SVGAGI (reference sequence). Trimming removed 6 bases from V and 5 bases from J, with 11 bases in between.